The 29 T cell receptor beta chains below come from one sample, sequenced in a study of cytomegalovirus exposure and HLA in healthy donors (dated by TCRdb to the late 2010s). Library method: the immunoSEQ multiplex PCR assay. For the multiplex PCR, a mixture combining 60 forward primers for TCR Vbeta segments and 13 reverse primers for TCR Jbeta segments was used. This immuneACCESS table, as held by TCRdb, lists in-frame sequences with V and J called but not all clones. Of the missing ones, under half trace to an unresolved V gene in checked studies; the others have no known cause. Within this sample are 200,000 or so clones, with 70% to 85% of them counted one time only. The leading ten clones occupy roughly 0.095% of the sample. The sequenced material came from PBMCs. Every receptor here comes from a boy aged 2 to 10 in good health and CMV-seronegative.

This rearrangement joins TRBV9 to TRBJ2-1; 8 bases agree with TRBD2. This CDR3 comprises 15 residues. Germline V gene data show CDR1 as SGDLS and CDR2 as YYNGEE. After removal of 5 bases from V and 1 base from J, the junction contained 5 bases not matched to a gene. CDR3 nucleotide sequence: TGTGCCAGCAGTGCCCCGGGGGGGTCCTACAATGAGCAGTTCTTC. This encodes CASSAPGGSYNEQFF.

The rearrangement uses TRBV7-2 and TRBJ2-1; TRBD2 matches 10 bases. Per the germline V gene, CDR1 is SGHTA and CDR2 is FQGNSA. V was clipped by 4 bases and J by 15 bases; unmatched bases: 12. The CDR3 totals 14 residues. The CDR3 nucleotides read TGTGCCAGCAGCTCTCGTCCCCCTCTAGCGGGGGCGTTCTTC. This encodes CASSSRPPLAGAFF.

There are a few counts of this clone. The J gene is TRBJ1-1, the V gene TRBV25-1, with 8 bases aligning to TRBD1. V lost 6 bases to trimming and J lost 5 bases; unmatched junction nucleotides: 2. The CDR3 runs to 12 residues. Germline V lookup: CDR1 MGHDK, CDR2 SYGVNS. CDR3 loop: CASSRGQTEAFF. In DNA, the CDR3 is TGTGCCAGCAGCAGGGGGCAAACTGAAGCTTTCTTT.

The table lists this clone with a count of one. This sequence joins TRBV7-9 and TRBJ2-3, with 8 bases fitting TRBD1. V dropped 5 bases and J dropped 1; count of bases not matched to a gene: 5. The CDR3 has 15 residues. Germline CDR1 and CDR2: SEHNR and FQNEAQ (reference sequence). In DNA form, the CDR3 reads TGTGCCAGCAGCGGGACGACAGGGGGCACAGATACGCAGTATTTT. Amino acids: CASSGTTGGTDTQYF. The entire variable domain, with the rest obtained from reference TRBV7-9 and TRBJ2-3, is as follows: DTGVSQNPRHKITKRGQNVTFRCDPISEHNRLYWYRQTLGQGPEFLTYFQNEAQLEKSRLLSDRFSAERPKGSFSTLEIQRTEQGDSAMYLCASSGTTGGTDTQYFGPGTRLTVL.

The chain is built from TRBV19 and TRBJ2-7, with 8 bases fitting TRBD1. The V and J ends lost 7 bases and 2 bases, in that order; junction bases with no gene match: 4. The CDR3 runs 13 residues. CDR1 and CDR2 (germline): LNHDA, SQIVND (reference sequence). CDR3 in amino acids: CASTPGGTYEQYF. CDR3 nucleotides: TGTGCCAGTACTCCAGGGGGCACCTACGAGCAGTACTTC.

The rearrangement uses TRBV4-2 and TRBJ2-7; D unclear. CDR1 is LGHNA, CDR2 YNFKEQ, per germline. V shed 0 bases and J shed 3 bases, with 6 bases lying between them. CDR3 length equals 13 residues. DNA for the CDR3: TGTGCCAGCAGCCAAGACCTAGGCTACGAGCAGTACTTC. Protein product: CASSQDLGYEQYF.

The genes are TRBV11-1 and TRBJ2-3, with 9 bases fitting TRBD1. There are 17 residues in the CDR3. With V trimmed by 5 bases and J by 2 bases, 11 bases remained unmatched. Germline CDR1 reads SGHAT; CDR2 reads FQDESV (reference sequence). The CDR3 protein is CASSNTGGEGDTDTQYF. Here the CDR3 DNA reads TGTGCCAGCAGCAACACAGGGGGCGAAGGGGACACAGATACGCAGTATTTT. Filled out from reference TRBV11-1 and TRBJ2-3, the complete variable domain reads EAEVAQSPRYKITEKSQAVAFWCDPISGHATLYWYRQILGQGPELLVQFQDESVVDDSQLPKDRFSAERLKGVDSTLKIQPAELGDSAMYLCASSNTGGEGDTDTQYFGPGTRLTVL.

The chain joins TRBV7-2 to TRBJ1-5; 10 bases fit TRBD1. Germline V gives CDR1 SGHTA, CDR2 FQGNSA. Unmatched junction bases numbered 4, after V lost 1 base and J lost 7 bases. There are 15 residues in the CDR3. CDR3 region: CASSLVGQGNQPQHF. Here the CDR3 DNA reads TGTGCCAGCAGCTTAGTGGGACAGGGGAACCAGCCCCAGCATTTT. The full variable domain, with the rest looked up from reference TRBV7-2 and TRBJ1-5, is GAGVSQSPSNKVTEKGKDVELRCDPISGHTALYWYRQSLGQGLEFLIYFQGNSAPDKSGLPSDRFSAERTGGSVSTLTIQRTQQEDSAVYLCASSLVGQGNQPQHFGDGTRLSIL.

V and J are TRBV2 and TRBJ1-1; maybe TRBD1 (6 bases). Germline V CDR1 and CDR2: SNHLY, FYNNEI. This CDR3 has 12 residues. Deletions cut 8 bases from V and 10 bases from J, with 17 bases between. The CDR3 coding sequence is TGTGCCAGCTCGGCGGACAGTTGGGGAGCTTTCTTT. Translation gives CASSADSWGAFF.

This chain uses TRBV15 with TRBJ1-2; 7 positions match TRBD1. This CDR3 has 15 amino acids. With V trimmed by 1 base and J by 4 bases, 6 bases remained unmatched. Germline V CDR1 and CDR2: LNHNV, YYDKDF (reference sequence). CDR3 protein: CATSRGDRVSYGYTF. CDR3 DNA sequence: TGTGCCACCAGCAGAGGCGACAGGGTCTCCTATGGCTACACCTTC.

The chain uses TRBV5-8 and TRBJ1-5; D not certain. The V gene lost 4 bases and the J gene lost 9 bases, with 14 bases spanning the gap. CDR3 size: 13 residues. Germline CDR1 reads SGHTS; CDR2 reads YDEGEE. The CDR3 region is CASSMDRRGPQHF. Written as DNA, the CDR3 is TGTGCCAGCAGCATGGACCGCCGGGGGCCCCAGCATTTT. The full variable domain, rest sourced from reference TRBV5-8 and TRBJ1-5, is EAGVTQSPTHLIKTRGQQATLRCSPISGHTSVYWYQQALGLGLQFLLWYDEGEERNRGNFPPRFSGRQFPNYSSELNVNALELEDSALYLCASSMDRRGPQHFGDGTRLSIL.

The chain combines TRBV5-4 with TRBJ1-1; D is perhaps TRBD1 (6 bases). This CDR3 has 15 amino acids. V shed 2 bases and J shed 0 bases, with 11 bases lying between them. Germline V lookup: CDR1 SGHNT, CDR2 YYREEE (reference sequence). The CDR3 region is CASSFGGHMNTEAFF. CDR3 DNA sequence: TGTGCCAGCAGCTTTGGGGGACACATGAACACTGAAGCTTTCTTT.

For the CDR3, the DNA is TGTGCCAGCAGTCCCGGGACAGGGGTAGGAAACACCATATATTTT. The encoded protein is CASSPGTGVGNTIYF. The J gene is TRBJ1-3, the V gene TRBV27; 10 nucleotides line up with TRBD1. Germline V gene data show CDR1 as MNHEY and CDR2 as SMNVEV (reference sequence). Germline trimming cut 5 bases from V and 4 bases from J; bases unmatched to any gene: 5. The CDR3 covers 15 residues.

This clone was recorded once. The chain employs TRBV27 and TRBJ2-3; tentative D call: TRBD2 (5 bases). CDR3 length: 14 residues. The germline V and J ends were trimmed by 6 bases and 0 bases, with 10 bases remaining between them. Germline V gives CDR1 MNHEY, CDR2 SMNVEV (reference sequence). The CDR3 loop is CASRDLTSTDTQYF. CDR3 DNA sequence: TGTGCCAGCAGGGACTTAACTAGCACAGATACGCAGTATTTT.

The J gene is TRBJ1-2, the V gene TRBV9, with D perhaps matching TRBD1 (5 bases). The CDR3 is 15 amino acids. CDR1 is SGDLS and CDR2 is YYNGEE in the germline V gene. The V end was cut by 0 bases, the J end by 5 bases, with 14 bases between. This CDR3 reads CASSVDGRAEYGYTF. CDR3 sequence (DNA): TGTGCCAGCAGCGTAGACGGCAGGGCGGAGTATGGCTACACCTTC.

The rearrangement uses TRBV9 and TRBJ2-7; D not certain. CDR1 and CDR2 (germline): SGDLS, YYNGEE. The CDR3 loop spans 14 amino acids. The germline V and J ends were trimmed by 3 bases and 0 bases, with 10 bases remaining between them. Here the CDR3 reads CASSAGGSSYEQYF. The CDR3 DNA reads as TGTGCCAGCAGCGCCGGCGGCAGCTCCTACGAGCAGTACTTC.

The V gene is TRBV9, the J gene TRBJ1-1; unclear D gene. Germline CDR1 SGDLS, CDR2 YYNGEE. The V end was cut by 4 bases, the J end by 0 bases, with 10 bases between. The CDR3 is 14 amino acids. CDR3 sequence reads: CASSRGTMNTEAFF. The CDR3 nucleotides are TGTGCCAGCAGCCGGGGTACTATGAACACTGAAGCTTTCTTT.

J is TRBJ1-2 and V is TRBV5-6; 7 bases fit TRBD1. This CDR3 is built from 13 residues. Germline-derived CDR1 and CDR2 are SGHDT and YYEEEE. V lost 3 bases, J lost 10 bases, and 9 bases stayed unmatched. The CDR3 sequence: CASSSGTAIDYTF. Here the CDR3 DNA reads TGTGCCAGCAGCTCGGGGACAGCGATAGACTACACCTTC. The entire variable domain, with the rest obtained from reference TRBV5-6 and TRBJ1-2, is as follows: DAGVTQSPTHLIKTRGQQVTLRCSPKSGHDTVSWYQQALGQGPQFIFQYYEEEERQRGNFPDRFSGHQFPNYSSELNVNALLLGDSALYLCASSSGTAIDYTFGSGTRLTVV.

This chain links TRBV7-9 with TRBJ2-7, with TRBD2 matching over 8 bases. CDR3 length equals 14 residues. Germline loops: CDR1 SEHNR, CDR2 FQNEAQ (reference sequence). The ends lost 2 bases at V and 6 bases at J; junction bases unmatched: 6. CDR3 in amino acids: CASSLISGDSEQYF. The DNA for the CDR3 is TGTGCCAGCAGCTTAATTAGCGGGGATAGCGAGCAGTACTTC.

This chain joins TRBV6-6 and TRBJ1-2; D might be TRBD1 (5 bases). Trimming left V 6 bases short and J 6 bases short, with 23 bases between. Germline assignment: CDR1 MNHNY and CDR2 SVGAGI (reference sequence). The length of the CDR3 is 16 residues. In DNA, the CDR3 is TGTGCCAGCAGCCGACACCACCCGACCCAGGGCAATGGCTACACCTTC. It yields the protein CASSRHHPTQGNGYTF.

The chain uses TRBV7-9 and TRBJ1-1, with no clear D. The CDR3 runs 13 residues. The V end was cut by 3 bases, the J end by 4 bases, with 9 bases between. CDR1 is SEHNR, CDR2 FQNEAQ, per germline (reference sequence). DNA for the CDR3: TGTGCCAGCAGCTTTTATTCGGGCACTGAAGCTTTCTTT. Amino acids: CASSFYSGTEAFF.

The rearrangement joins TRBV19 to TRBJ1-2; 10 bases match TRBD1. V dropped 2 bases and J dropped 4; count of bases not matched to a gene: 1. The CDR3 has 14 amino acids. Germline CDR1 and CDR2: LNHDA and SQIVND (reference sequence). The CDR3 coding sequence is TGTGCCAGTAGTATATGGACAGGGGGCTATGGCTACACCTTC. It specifies CASSIWTGGYGYTF.

The CDR3 sequence: CASSRGTGDGETQYF. DNA of the CDR3: TGCGCCAGCAGTAGGGGGACAGGGGACGGAGAGACCCAGTACTTC. The V and J genes are TRBV5-1 and TRBJ2-5; 10 bases align to TRBD1. Germline CDR1 SGHRS, CDR2 YFSETQ. CDR3 size: 15 residues. The V gene end was trimmed by 5 bases and the J gene end by 4 bases; junction bases not matched to a gene: 8.

The chain uses TRBV11-1 and TRBJ1-4, with D unresolved. In germline, CDR1 is SGHAT, CDR2 FQDESV (reference sequence). V shed 2 bases and J shed 5 bases, with 12 bases lying between them. The CDR3 is 15 residues long. This CDR3 is CASSLTVSTNEKLFF. CDR3 nucleotide sequence: TGTGCCAGCAGCTTAACCGTTTCTACGAATGAAAAACTGTTTTTT.

The rearrangement uses TRBV29-1 and TRBJ2-3; a possible D gene is TRBD2 (6 bases). The CDR3 totals 15 residues. CDR1 and CDR2 from the germline V gene are SQVTM and ANQGSEA. V was cut by 4 bases and J by 2 bases, with 16 bases left in between. In DNA, the CDR3 is TGCAGCGTTGGTCGGACTGGGGGGATCACAGATACGCAGTATTTT. This codes for CSVGRTGGITDTQYF.

The chain uses TRBV15 and TRBJ2-1; a possible D gene is TRBD2 (6 bases). Germline V gene sequence: CDR1 LNHNV, CDR2 YYDKDF (reference sequence). Trimming took off 5 bases at V and 9 bases at J, with 17 bases between the two ends. CDR3 size: 14 residues. The CDR3 nucleotides read TGTGCCACCAGCGGGCAGGGAGGACGGGGTGAGCAGTTCTTC. It encodes CATSGQGGRGEQFF.

This chain connects TRBV5-4 to TRBJ2-7, with a weak D call TRBD1 (6 bases). This CDR3 has 14 amino acids. Trimming took 4 bases from V and 4 from J, leaving 15 bases between them. Germline loops: CDR1 SGHNT, CDR2 YYREEE (reference sequence). The CDR3 loop reads CASSPRPGQYEQYF. CDR3 nucleotides: TGTGCCAGCAGCCCCCGTCCGGGACAATACGAGCAGTACTTC.

This chain links TRBV19 with TRBJ1-6; D perhaps matches TRBD1 (5 bases). Trimming left V 3 bases short and J 10 bases short, with 19 bases between. In germline, CDR1 is LNHDA, CDR2 SQIVND (reference sequence). The CDR3 covers 16 residues. The CDR3 loop reads CASSIAKNTRGSPLHF. In DNA form, the CDR3 reads TGTGCCAGTAGTATCGCAAAGAACACCCGGGGGTCACCCCTCCACTTT.

This clone was recorded only once. The chain carries TRBV27 and TRBJ1-4; a weak D match, TRBD1 (5 bases). This CDR3 region has 16 residues. V lost 3 bases to trimming and J lost 4 bases, with 15 bases between them. CDR1 MNHEY and CDR2 SMNVEV come from the germline V gene (reference sequence). The CDR3 DNA reads TGTGCCAGCAGTTTGGCTCCGGGACTAGATAATGAAAAACTGTTTTTT. Protein sequence: CASSLAPGLDNEKLFF. Full variable domain (missing parts from reference TRBV27 and TRBJ1-4): EAQVTQNPRYLITVTGKKLTVTCSQNMNHEYMSWYRQDPGLGLRQIYYSMNVEVTDKGDVPEGYKVSRKEKRNFPLILESPSPNQTSLYFCASSLAPGLDNEKLFFGSGTQLSVL.